The 26 T cell receptor beta chains in this list originate from one sample, sequenced in a study of T cell responses to AZD1222 COVID-19 vaccine. Method: immunoSEQ multiplex PCR; TCRdb's copy keeps in-frame clones and lacks some. This repertoire shows 160,000 or so clones, about 87% found once; its top ten account for roughly a tenth. The sequencing here drew on peripheral blood, taken 28 days after the second AZD1222 dose. Receptors were obtained from an adult who received the AZD1222 COVID-19 vaccine.

As regards this clone: Sequence at one end of the junction differs from germline and may be a read error. This chain links TRBV28 with TRBJ1-1, with no clear D. This CDR3 has 11 amino acids. Germline values: CDR1 MDHEN, CDR2 SYDVKM. For the CDR3, the DNA is TGTGCCACCGCCCCCTTCGACCGGCAACTCTTT. As protein: CATAPFDRQLF.

On this clone: At the DNA level, this CDR3 is encoded by other sequences in the same sample as well. The chain has TRBV28 and TRBJ2-5; D gene uncertain. V gave up 3 bases and J gave up 5 bases, with 4 bases separating them. CDR3 length: 11 amino acids. CDR1 MDHEN and CDR2 SYDVKM come from the germline V gene. The CDR3 nucleotides read TGTGCCAGCAGTTTGGGGGAGACCCAGTACTTC. The encoded protein is CASSLGETQYF.

J is TRBJ1-4 and V is TRBV7-9; D unresolved. The V end was cut by 4 bases, the J end by 1 base, with 13 bases between. The CDR3 has 16 residues. Germline V CDR1 and CDR2: SEHNR, FQNEAQ (reference sequence). CDR3 in DNA: TGTGCCAGCAGCTGGGCGGCCGGCGTAACTAATGAAAAACTGTTTTTT. Its protein product is CASSWAAGVTNEKLFF.

This sequence joins TRBV9 and TRBJ2-1; D gene unclear. V lost 4 bases and J lost 0, with 8 bases in between. This CDR3 has 14 residues. Germline-derived CDR1 and CDR2 are SGDLS and YYNGEE. CDR3 region: CASSPSGSYNEQFF. The CDR3 DNA sequence: TGTGCCAGCAGCCCTTCCGGCTCCTACAATGAGCAGTTCTTC.

V is TRBV9 and J is TRBJ2-7; the match to TRBD2 covers 14 bases. This CDR3 spans 16 amino acids. Germline CDR1 SGDLS, CDR2 YYNGEE. V dropped 0 bases and J dropped 6; count of bases not matched to a gene: 5. The CDR3 sequence: CASSVGPGLAGGEQYF. DNA for the CDR3: TGTGCCAGCAGCGTAGGGCCTGGACTAGCGGGAGGCGAGCAGTACTTC.

This chain joins TRBV3-1 (or the pseudogene TRBV3-2) and TRBJ2-2; 14 bases are a match to TRBD2. Germline values: CDR1 LGHDT, CDR2 YNNKEL (reference sequence). The CDR3 extends over 19 amino acids. V lost 0 bases and J lost 4; bases outside the gene matches: 7. CDR3 sequence reads: CASSQETSGRAWPTGELFF. CDR3 DNA sequence: TGTGCCAGCAGCCAAGAGACTAGCGGGAGGGCCTGGCCCACCGGGGAGCTGTTTTTT.

Only one count was recorded for this clone. This rearrangement joins TRBV28 to TRBJ1-1; no clear D gene. Between the trimmed V and J ends, which lost 7 bases and 0 bases, there was a span of 6 bases. This CDR3 is built from 12 residues. Germline CDR1 reads MDHEN; CDR2 reads SYDVKM. Here the CDR3 reads CASTTMNTEAFF. The CDR3 coding sequence is TGTGCCAGCACGACTATGAACACTGAAGCTTTCTTT.

The chain links TRBV19 to TRBJ1-4; D unclear. The CDR3 has 13 residues. Per the germline V gene, CDR1 is LNHDA and CDR2 is SQIVND (reference sequence). Trimming shortened V by 5 bases and J by 13 bases, and 17 bases separated the two germline ends. The CDR3 loop reads CASSLQQPGRLFF. CDR3 DNA: TGTGCCAGTAGTCTACAACAACCGGGTCGACTGTTTTTT.

This clone was found a few times. The chain's CDR3 is CASRDRDRGFGDTQYF. CDR3 DNA: TGTGCCAGCAGAGACCGGGACAGGGGTTTTGGAGATACGCAGTATTTT. The genes are TRBV28 and TRBJ2-3; 10 bases agree with TRBD1. The length of the CDR3 is 16 residues. Germline V CDR1 and CDR2: MDHEN, SYDVKM. J gave up 5 bases and V 6 bases, and 11 bases lay outside the gene matches.

Only a few counts were recorded for this clone. The chain employs TRBV4-3 and TRBJ1-6; 10 nucleotides agree with TRBD1. Per germline, CDR1 LGHNA and CDR2 YSLEER. Losses at the gene ends were 5 bases for V and 7 bases for J; bases not matched to a gene: 2. The CDR3 sequence is 14 residues long. The CDR3: CASSSGQGNSPLHF. The CDR3 DNA sequence: TGCGCCAGCAGCTCGGGACAGGGGAATTCACCCCTCCACTTT.

The chain recombines TRBV19 with TRBJ1-2; D unresolved. CDR1 is LNHDA and CDR2 is SQIVND in the germline V gene (reference sequence). V lost 3 bases and J lost 4, with 12 bases in between. This CDR3 region has 14 residues. CDR3 in DNA: TGTGCCAGTAGTATCGGGCAGGAGGCCTATGGCTACACCTTC. Translation: CASSIGQEAYGYTF.

The chain uses TRBV5-1 and TRBJ1-2, with a tentative D call TRBD1 (6 bases). CDR1 is SGHRS, CDR2 YFSETQ, per germline. The CDR3 runs 13 residues. V lost 2 bases, J lost 5 bases, and 10 bases lay in between. CDR3 coding DNA: TGCGCCAGCAGCTTCGACAGGCGTTATGGCTACACCTTC. Its translation is CASSFDRRYGYTF. The full variable domain, with the rest looked up from reference TRBV5-1 and TRBJ1-2, is KAGVTQTPRYLIKTRGQQVTLSCSPISGHRSVSWYQQTPGQGLQFLFEYFSETQRNKGNFPGRFSGRQFSNSRSEMNVSTLELGDSALYLCASSFDRRYGYTFGSGTRLTVV.

The gene calls are TRBV19 and TRBJ2-7; no clear D gene. CDR1 is LNHDA, CDR2 SQIVND, per germline (reference sequence). V was shortened by 0 bases and J by 1 base, with 13 bases between the two germline ends. The CDR3 sequence is 16 residues long. CDR3 residues: CASSIDPKKGSYEQYF. The DNA of the CDR3 is TGTGCCAGTAGTATAGATCCGAAGAAGGGATCCTACGAGCAGTACTTC.

This chain joins TRBV10-3 and TRBJ2-5; TRBD1 might be the D (6 bases). V was cut by 3 bases and J by 4 bases, with 12 bases left in between. Looked up from germline, CDR1 is ENHRY and CDR2 is SYGVKD. The CDR3 covers 14 residues. The CDR3 loop reads CAISEAPGAETQYF. The DNA for the CDR3 is TGTGCCATCAGTGAAGCCCCAGGGGCAGAGACCCAGTACTTC.

The V gene is TRBV29-1, the J gene TRBJ2-1; tentatively, D is TRBD1 or TRBD2 (5 bases each). V was clipped by 7 bases and J by 4 bases, with 20 bases between them. The CDR3 length is 15 residues. Per germline, CDR1 SQVTM and CDR2 ANQGSEA. This chain's CDR3 is CSGTRGVGVYNEQFF. In nucleotides, the CDR3 is TGCAGCGGGACCCGAGGGGTAGGGGTATACAATGAGCAGTTCTTC.

This clone has just one count. The rearrangement links TRBV28 to TRBJ2-7; maybe TRBD2 (5 bases). This CDR3 is 12 amino acids long. V dropped 6 bases and J dropped 7 bases, with 13 bases sitting between them. CDR1 is MDHEN, CDR2 SYDVKM, per germline. The CDR3 loop reads CASSRSSGEQYF. The DNA of the CDR3 is TGTGCCAGCAGCAGGAGTTCGGGAGAGCAGTACTTC.

The rearrangement joins TRBV6-5 to TRBJ1-4; D is ambiguous. The CDR3 runs to 15 residues. Trimming cost V 5 bases and J 0 bases, with 10 bases left between them. CDR1 and CDR2 (germline): MNHEY, SVGAGI. CDR3 nucleotides: TGTGCCAGCAGTCCCCGGACTGCAACTAATGAAAAACTGTTTTTT. Protein product: CASSPRTATNEKLFF.

V is TRBV28 and J is TRBJ2-5; possibly TRBD2 for D (6 bases). With 9 bases removed from V and 7 bases from J, the gap between germline ends came to 15 bases. The CDR3 has 12 amino acids. Germline V gives CDR1 MDHEN, CDR2 SYDVKM. CDR3 residues: CASKEGKRTQYF. CDR3 nucleotide sequence: TGTGCCAGTAAGGAGGGCAAGAGGACCCAGTACTTC.

Only one count was recorded for this clone. The chain joins TRBV9 to TRBJ2-7, with TRBD2 matching 15 bases. CDR3 length equals 19 residues. Germline lookup yields CDR1 SGDLS and CDR2 YYNGEE. V lost 3 bases, J lost 2 bases, and 12 bases stayed unmatched. CDR3 region: CASSGGWGTSGRPTYEQYF. The CDR3 DNA follows: TGTGCCAGCAGCGGTGGGTGGGGGACTAGCGGGAGGCCTACCTACGAGCAGTACTTC.

The rearrangement links TRBV4-1 to TRBJ2-1, with a possible D match to TRBD2 (6 bases). Germline lookup yields CDR1 MGHRA and CDR2 YSYEKL. The V end lost 5 bases, the J end lost 8 bases, and 16 bases lay between the germline ends. The length of the CDR3 is 14 residues. CDR3 coding DNA: TGCGCCAGCAGCGTTCGGGAGAACTTCGATGAGCAGTTCTTC. Its protein product is CASSVRENFDEQFF.

V is TRBV7-2 and J is TRBJ2-4; D assignment may be TRBD1 or TRBD2 (5 bases each). The V end was cut by 5 bases, the J end by 6 bases, with 11 bases between. Looked up from germline, CDR1 is SGHTA and CDR2 is FQGNSA. CDR3 length: 13 residues. CDR3 nucleotides: TGTGCCAGCAGCCCACCAGGGACAAACATTCAGTACTTC. It codes for CASSPPGTNIQYF.

The sample holds a few counts of this clone. This chain connects TRBV4-3 to TRBJ2-7, with a possible D match to TRBD2 (5 bases). Germline V gene lookup returns CDR1 LGHNA and CDR2 YSLEER. With 4 bases removed from V and 3 bases from J, the gap between germline ends came to 10 bases. The CDR3 has 13 amino acids. As DNA, the CDR3 is TGCGCCAGCAGCCCCGGACTGCACTACGAGCAGTACTTC. Its translation: CASSPGLHYEQYF.

The chain combines TRBV6-5 with TRBJ2-1; 9 nucleotides match TRBD2. This CDR3 has 13 amino acids. V shed 7 bases and J 10 bases; nucleotides not matched to a gene: 8. Germline CDR1 and CDR2: MNHEY and SVGAGI. DNA for the CDR3: TGTGCCAGCAATGGCGGGAGGGTTCGGGAGCAGTTCTTC. Residues: CASNGGRVREQFF.

This rearrangement joins TRBV18 to TRBJ1-1; D is possibly TRBD1 (5 bases). The germline gives CDR1 KGHSH, CDR2 LQKENI. The germline V and J ends were trimmed by 3 bases and 1 base, with 9 bases remaining between them. The CDR3 is 14 residues long. CDR3 DNA sequence: TGTGCCAGCTCACCGGGGACGGCGAACACTGAAGCTTTCTTT. This codes for CASSPGTANTEAFF.

The chain employs TRBV9 and TRBJ2-2; perhaps D is TRBD1 or TRBD2 (5 bases each). The length of the CDR3 is 14 residues. The ends were cut back, 4 bases at V and 7 bases at J, with 14 bases in the middle. Germline V lookup: CDR1 SGDLS, CDR2 YYNGEE. Here the CDR3 DNA reads TGTGCCAGCAGCCCCGAGGGGTTTGGCGGGGAGCTGTTTTTT. This codes for CASSPEGFGGELFF.

The chain combines TRBV5-1 with TRBJ1-1; D is perhaps TRBD1 (6 bases). This CDR3 spans 14 amino acids. The germline V gene encodes CDR1 SGHRS and CDR2 YFSETQ. Trimming took off 5 bases at V and 0 bases at J, with 11 bases between the two ends. CDR3 coding DNA: TGCGCCAGCAGTCGGACAGCAATGAACACTGAAGCTTTCTTT. This translates into CASSRTAMNTEAFF.